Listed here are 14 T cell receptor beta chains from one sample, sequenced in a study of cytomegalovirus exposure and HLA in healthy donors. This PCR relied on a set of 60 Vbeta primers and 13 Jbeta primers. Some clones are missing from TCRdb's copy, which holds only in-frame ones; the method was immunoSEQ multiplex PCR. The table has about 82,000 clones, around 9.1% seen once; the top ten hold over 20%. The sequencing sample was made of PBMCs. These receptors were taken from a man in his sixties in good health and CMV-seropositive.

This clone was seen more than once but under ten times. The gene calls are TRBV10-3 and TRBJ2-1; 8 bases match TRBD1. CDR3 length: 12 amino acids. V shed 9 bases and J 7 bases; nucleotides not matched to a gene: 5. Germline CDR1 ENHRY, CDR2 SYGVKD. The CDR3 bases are TGTGCCATGCAGGGGGCCCAGAATGAGCAGTTCTTC. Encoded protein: CAMQGAQNEQFF.

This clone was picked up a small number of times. Here the CDR3 DNA reads TGTGCCAGCAGCCCCGGACAGGGGCCCACTAACTATGGCTACACCTTC. Translated, it gives CASSPGQGPTNYGYTF. The chain is built from TRBV11-2 and TRBJ1-2; 9 positions agree with TRBD1. Looked up from germline, CDR1 is SGHAT and CDR2 is FQNNGV. The CDR3 is made up of 16 amino acids. With 5 bases clipped from V and 0 bases from J, the junction kept 7 bases outside the gene matches.

As DNA, the CDR3 is TGTGCCAGCAGCCGGGGACTAGCGGGACTCACAGATACGCAGTATTTT. Its protein product is CASSRGLAGLTDTQYF. V gene TRBV5-4 combines with J gene TRBJ2-3; 13 positions agree with TRBD2. The germline V gene has CDR1 SGHNT and CDR2 YYREEE (reference sequence). This CDR3 comprises 16 residues. J gave up 2 bases and V 4 bases, and 4 bases lay outside the gene matches.

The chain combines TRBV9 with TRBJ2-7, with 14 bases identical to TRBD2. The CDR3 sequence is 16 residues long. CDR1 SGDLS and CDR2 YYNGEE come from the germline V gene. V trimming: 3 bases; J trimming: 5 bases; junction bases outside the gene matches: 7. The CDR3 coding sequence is TGTGCCAGCAGCGAAGGGACTAGCGGGAGACTGAACGAGCAGTACTTC. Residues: CASSEGTSGRLNEQYF. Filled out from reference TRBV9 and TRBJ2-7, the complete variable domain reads DSGVTQTPKHLITATGQRVTLRCSPRSGDLSVYWYQQSLDQGLQFLIQYYNGEERAKGNILERFSAQQFPDLHSELNLSSLELGDSALYFCASSEGTSGRLNEQYFGPGTRLTVT.

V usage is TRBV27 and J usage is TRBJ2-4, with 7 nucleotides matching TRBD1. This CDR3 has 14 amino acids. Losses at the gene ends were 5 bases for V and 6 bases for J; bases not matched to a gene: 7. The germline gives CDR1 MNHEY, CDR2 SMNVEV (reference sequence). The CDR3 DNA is TGTGCCAGCAGTCTGGGGACAGAGTTAAACATTCAGTACTTC. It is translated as CASSLGTELNIQYF.

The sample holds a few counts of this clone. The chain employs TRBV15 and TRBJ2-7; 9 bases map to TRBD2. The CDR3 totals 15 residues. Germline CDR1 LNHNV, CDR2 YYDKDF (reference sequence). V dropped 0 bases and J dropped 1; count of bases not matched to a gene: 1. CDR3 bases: TGTGCCACCAGCAGAGAGACTAGCGGTTCCTACGAGCAGTACTTC. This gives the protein CATSRETSGSYEQYF.

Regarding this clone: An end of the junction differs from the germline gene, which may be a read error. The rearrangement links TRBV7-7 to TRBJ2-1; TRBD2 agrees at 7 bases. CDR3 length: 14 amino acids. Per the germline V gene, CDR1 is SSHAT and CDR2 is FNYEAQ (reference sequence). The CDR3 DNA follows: TGTGCTAGCAGCTTGGGGGGGATGGGGTCGGAGCAGTTCTTC. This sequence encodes CASSLGGMGSEQFF.

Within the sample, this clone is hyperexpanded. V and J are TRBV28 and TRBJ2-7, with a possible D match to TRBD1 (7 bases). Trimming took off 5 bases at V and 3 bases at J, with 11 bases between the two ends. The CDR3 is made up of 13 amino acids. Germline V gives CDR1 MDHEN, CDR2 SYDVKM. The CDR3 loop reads CASSAGQYYEQYF. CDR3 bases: TGTGCCAGCAGTGCGGGACAGTACTACGAGCAGTACTTC.

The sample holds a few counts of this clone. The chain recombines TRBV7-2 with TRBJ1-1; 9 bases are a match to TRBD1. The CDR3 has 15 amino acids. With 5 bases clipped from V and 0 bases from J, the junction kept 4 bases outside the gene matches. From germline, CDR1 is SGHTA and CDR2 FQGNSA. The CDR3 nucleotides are TGTGCCAGCAGCGTGGGGGACAGGGTGAACACTGAAGCTTTCTTT. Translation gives CASSVGDRVNTEAFF.

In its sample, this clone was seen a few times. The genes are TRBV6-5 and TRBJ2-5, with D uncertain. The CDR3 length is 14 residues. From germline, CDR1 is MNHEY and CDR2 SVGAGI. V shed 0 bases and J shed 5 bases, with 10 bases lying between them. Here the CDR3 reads CASSYSYSLETQYF. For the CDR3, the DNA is TGTGCCAGCAGTTACTCGTATAGCTTGGAGACCCAGTACTTC.

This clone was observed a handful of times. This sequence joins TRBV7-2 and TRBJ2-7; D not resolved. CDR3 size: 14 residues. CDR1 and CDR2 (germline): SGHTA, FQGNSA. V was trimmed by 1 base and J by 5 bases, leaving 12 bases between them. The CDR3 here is CASSLESGGDEQYF. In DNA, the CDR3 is TGTGCCAGCAGCTTAGAGTCGGGTGGTGACGAGCAGTACTTC.

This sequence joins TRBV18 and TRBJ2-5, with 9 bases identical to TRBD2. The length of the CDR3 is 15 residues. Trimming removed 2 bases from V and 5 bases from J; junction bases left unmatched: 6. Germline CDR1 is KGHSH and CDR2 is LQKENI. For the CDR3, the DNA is TGTGCCAGCTCACCAGTAGCGGGAGTTGGCGAGACCCAGTACTTC. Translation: CASSPVAGVGETQYF. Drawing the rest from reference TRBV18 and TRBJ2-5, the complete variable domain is NAGVMQNPRHLVRRRGQEARLRCSPMKGHSHVYWYRQLPEEGLKFMVYLQKENIIDESGMPKERFSAEFPKEGPSILRIQQVVRGDSAAYFCASSPVAGVGETQYFGPGTRLLVL.

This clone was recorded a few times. CDR3 in amino acids: CASSQSEDSNQPQHF. CDR3 DNA: TGCGCCAGCAGTCAATCGGAGGACAGCAATCAGCCCCAGCATTTT. The V gene is TRBV23-1, the J gene TRBJ1-5; D is undetermined. Being an ORF, TRBV23-1 has a function that is uncertain. V gave up 0 bases and J gave up 1 base, with 7 bases separating them. There are 15 residues in the CDR3.

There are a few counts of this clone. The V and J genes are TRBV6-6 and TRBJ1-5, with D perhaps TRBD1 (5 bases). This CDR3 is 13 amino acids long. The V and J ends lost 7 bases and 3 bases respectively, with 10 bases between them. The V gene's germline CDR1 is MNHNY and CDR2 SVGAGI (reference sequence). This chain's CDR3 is CASIKGYNQPQHF. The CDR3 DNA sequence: TGTGCCAGCATCAAGGGGTACAATCAGCCCCAGCATTTT.